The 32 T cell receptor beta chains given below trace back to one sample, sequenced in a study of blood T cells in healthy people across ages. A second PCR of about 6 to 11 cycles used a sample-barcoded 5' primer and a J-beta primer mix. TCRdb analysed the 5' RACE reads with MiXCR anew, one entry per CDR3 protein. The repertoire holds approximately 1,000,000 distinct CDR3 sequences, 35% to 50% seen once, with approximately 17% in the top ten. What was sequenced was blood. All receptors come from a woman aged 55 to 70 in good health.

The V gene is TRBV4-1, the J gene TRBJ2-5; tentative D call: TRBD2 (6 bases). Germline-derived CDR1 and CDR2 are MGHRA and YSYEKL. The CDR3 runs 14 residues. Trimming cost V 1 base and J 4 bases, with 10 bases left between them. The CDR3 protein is CASSQVPGLETQYF. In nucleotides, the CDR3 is TGCGCCAGCAGCCAAGTTCCGGGACTAGAGACCCAGTACTTC.

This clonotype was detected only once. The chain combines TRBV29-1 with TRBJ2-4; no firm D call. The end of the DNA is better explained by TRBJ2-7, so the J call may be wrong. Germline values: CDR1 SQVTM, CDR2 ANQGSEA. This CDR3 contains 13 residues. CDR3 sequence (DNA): TGCAGCGTCTCCGACCGGGTAGTAGGCGAGCAGTACTTC. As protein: CSVSDRVVGEQYF.

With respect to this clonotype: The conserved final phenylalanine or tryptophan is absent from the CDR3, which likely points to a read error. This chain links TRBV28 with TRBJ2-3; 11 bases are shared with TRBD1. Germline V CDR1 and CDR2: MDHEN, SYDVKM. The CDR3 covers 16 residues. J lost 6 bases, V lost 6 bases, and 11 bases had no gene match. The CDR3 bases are TGTGCCAGCAGACTAGAGGGACAGGGGGTTGGCGATACGCAGTATTCT. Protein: CASRLEGQGVGDTQYS.

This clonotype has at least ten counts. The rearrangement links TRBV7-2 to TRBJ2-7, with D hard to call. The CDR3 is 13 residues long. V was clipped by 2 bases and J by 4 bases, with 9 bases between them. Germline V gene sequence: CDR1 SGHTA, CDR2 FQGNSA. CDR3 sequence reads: CASSLLVGYEQYF. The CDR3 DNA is TGTGCCAGCAGCTTATTGGTCGGTTACGAGCAGTACTTC.

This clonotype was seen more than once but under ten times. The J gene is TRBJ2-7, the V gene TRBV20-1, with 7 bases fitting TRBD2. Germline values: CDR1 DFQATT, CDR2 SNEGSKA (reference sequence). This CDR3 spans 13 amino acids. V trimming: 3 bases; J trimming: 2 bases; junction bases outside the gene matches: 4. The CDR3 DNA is TGCAGTGCTAGGGCGGGGGACGCCTACGAGCAGTACTTC. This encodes CSARAGDAYEQYF.

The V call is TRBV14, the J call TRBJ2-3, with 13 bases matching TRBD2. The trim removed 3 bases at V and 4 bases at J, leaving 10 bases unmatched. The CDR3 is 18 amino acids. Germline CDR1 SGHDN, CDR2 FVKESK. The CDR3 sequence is CASSHRPGLAGKADTQYF. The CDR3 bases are TGTGCCAGCAGCCATCGCCCGGGACTAGCGGGAAAGGCAGATACGCAGTATTTT.

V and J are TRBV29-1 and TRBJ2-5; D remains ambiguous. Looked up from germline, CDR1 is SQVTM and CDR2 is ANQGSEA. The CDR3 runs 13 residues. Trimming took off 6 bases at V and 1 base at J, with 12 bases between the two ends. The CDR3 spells CSVPDGPQETQYF. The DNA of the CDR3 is TGCAGCGTACCTGACGGGCCCCAAGAGACCCAGTACTTC.

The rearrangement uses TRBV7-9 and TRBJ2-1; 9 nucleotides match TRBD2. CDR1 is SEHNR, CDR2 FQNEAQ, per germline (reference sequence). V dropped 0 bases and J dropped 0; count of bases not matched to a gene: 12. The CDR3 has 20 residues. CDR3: CASSLASLSGRASSYNEQFF. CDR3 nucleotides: TGTGCCAGCAGCTTAGCGAGCCTTAGCGGGAGAGCGAGCTCCTACAATGAGCAGTTCTTC.

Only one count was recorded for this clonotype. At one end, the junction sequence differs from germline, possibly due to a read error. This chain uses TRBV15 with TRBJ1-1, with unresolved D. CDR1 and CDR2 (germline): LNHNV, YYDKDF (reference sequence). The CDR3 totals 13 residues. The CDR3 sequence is CTTSRDPSAEAFF. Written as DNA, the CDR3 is TGTACCACCAGCAGAGACCCCAGCGCTGAAGCTTTCTTT.

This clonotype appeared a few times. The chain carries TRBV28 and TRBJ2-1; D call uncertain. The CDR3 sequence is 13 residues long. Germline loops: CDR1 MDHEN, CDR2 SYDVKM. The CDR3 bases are TGTGCAGTTCCGGGTGGGGTGGGCAATGAGCAGTTCTTC. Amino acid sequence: CAVPGGVGNEQFF.

Written as DNA, the CDR3 is TGTGCCTGGAGTGTACGCGGCAATGGGTTAGCCAAAAACATTCAGTACTTC. It codes for CAWSVRGNGLAKNIQYF. V usage is TRBV30 and J usage is TRBJ2-4; no reliable D call. This CDR3 comprises 17 residues. V was pared by 0 bases and J by 0 bases, with 15 bases between. Germline CDR1 and CDR2: GTSNPN and SVGIG (reference sequence).

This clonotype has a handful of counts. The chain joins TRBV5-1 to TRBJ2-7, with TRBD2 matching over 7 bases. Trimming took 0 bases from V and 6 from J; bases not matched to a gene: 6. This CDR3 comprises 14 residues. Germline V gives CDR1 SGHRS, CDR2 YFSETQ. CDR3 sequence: CASSLAPSGAEQYF. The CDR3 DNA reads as TGCGCCAGCAGCTTGGCGCCTAGCGGCGCCGAGCAGTACTTC.

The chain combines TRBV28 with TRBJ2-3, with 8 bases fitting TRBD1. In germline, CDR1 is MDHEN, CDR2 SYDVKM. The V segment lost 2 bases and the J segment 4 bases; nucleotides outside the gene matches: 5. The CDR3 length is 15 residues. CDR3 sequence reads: CASSLKAGGPDTQYF. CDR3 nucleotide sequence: TGTGCCAGCAGTTTAAAGGCAGGGGGCCCAGATACGCAGTATTTT.

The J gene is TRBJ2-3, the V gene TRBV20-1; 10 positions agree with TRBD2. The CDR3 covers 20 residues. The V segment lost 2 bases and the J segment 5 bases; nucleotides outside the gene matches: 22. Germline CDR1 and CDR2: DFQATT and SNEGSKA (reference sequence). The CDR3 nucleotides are TGCAGTGCTAGACGACTAGCGGGTCGGTTTGATAGCGGGTCGGGAGATACGCAGTATTTT. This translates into CSARRLAGRFDSGSGDTQYF.

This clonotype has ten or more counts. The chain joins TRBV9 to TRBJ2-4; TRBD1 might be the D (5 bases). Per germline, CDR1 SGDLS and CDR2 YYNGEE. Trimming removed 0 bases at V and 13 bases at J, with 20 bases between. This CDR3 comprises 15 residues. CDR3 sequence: CASSVGPGHRSEQYF. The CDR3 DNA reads TGTGCCAGCAGCGTAGGGCCGGGCCACAGGAGTGAGCAGTACTTC.

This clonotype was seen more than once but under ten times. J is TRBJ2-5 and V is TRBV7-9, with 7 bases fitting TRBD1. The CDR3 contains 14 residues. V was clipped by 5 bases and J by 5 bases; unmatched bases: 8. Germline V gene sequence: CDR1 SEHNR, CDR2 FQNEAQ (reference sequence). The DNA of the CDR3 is TGTGCCAGCAGCCCGGACAGGCCCTCGGAGACCCAGTACTTC. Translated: CASSPDRPSETQYF.

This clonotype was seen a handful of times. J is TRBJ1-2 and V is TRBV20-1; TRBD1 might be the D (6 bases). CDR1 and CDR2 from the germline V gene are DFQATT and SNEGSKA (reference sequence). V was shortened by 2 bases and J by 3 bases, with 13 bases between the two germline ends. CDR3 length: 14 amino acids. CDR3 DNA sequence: TGCAGTGCTAGATCCATGGACAGCGACTATGGCTACACCTTC. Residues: CSARSMDSDYGYTF.

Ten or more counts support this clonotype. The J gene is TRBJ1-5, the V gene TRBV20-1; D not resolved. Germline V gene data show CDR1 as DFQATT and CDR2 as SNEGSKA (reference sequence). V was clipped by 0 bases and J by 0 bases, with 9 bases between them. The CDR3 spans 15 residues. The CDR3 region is CSARERQHSNQPQHF. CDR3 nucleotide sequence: TGCAGTGCTAGAGAACGGCAGCATAGCAATCAGCCCCAGCATTTT.

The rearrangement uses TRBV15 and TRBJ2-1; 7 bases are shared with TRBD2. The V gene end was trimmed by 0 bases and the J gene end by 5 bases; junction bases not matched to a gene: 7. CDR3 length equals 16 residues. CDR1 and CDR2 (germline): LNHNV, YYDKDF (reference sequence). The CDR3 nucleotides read TGTGCCACCAGCAGAGATTACCGGGAGGTAAACAATGAGCAGTTCTTC. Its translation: CATSRDYREVNNEQFF.

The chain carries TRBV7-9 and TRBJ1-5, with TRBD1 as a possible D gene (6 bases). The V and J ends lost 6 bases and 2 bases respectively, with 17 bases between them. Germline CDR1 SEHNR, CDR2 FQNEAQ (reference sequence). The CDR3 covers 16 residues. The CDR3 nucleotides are TGTGCCAGCAGTCGAGGGGAGGGGGAGGGCAATCAGCCCCAGCATTTT. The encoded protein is CASSRGEGEGNQPQHF.

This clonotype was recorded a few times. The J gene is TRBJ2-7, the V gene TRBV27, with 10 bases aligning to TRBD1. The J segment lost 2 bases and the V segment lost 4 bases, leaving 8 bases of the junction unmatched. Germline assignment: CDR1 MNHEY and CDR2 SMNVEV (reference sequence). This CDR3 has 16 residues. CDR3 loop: CASSYQRTGGAYEQYF. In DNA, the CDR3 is TGTGCCAGCAGTTACCAGAGGACAGGGGGAGCCTACGAGCAGTACTTC.

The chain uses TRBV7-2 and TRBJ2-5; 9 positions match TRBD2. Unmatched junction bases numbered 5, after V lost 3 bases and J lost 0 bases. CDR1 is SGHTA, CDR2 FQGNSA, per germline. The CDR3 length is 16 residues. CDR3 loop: CASSFRLADNQETQYF. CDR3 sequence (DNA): TGTGCCAGCAGCTTCCGACTAGCGGACAACCAAGAGACCCAGTACTTC.

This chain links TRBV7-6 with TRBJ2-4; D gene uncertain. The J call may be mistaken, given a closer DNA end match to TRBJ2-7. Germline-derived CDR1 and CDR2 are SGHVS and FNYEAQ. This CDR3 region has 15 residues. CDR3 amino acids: CASSTVAGKNYEQYF. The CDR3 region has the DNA TGTGCCAGCAGCACGGTCGCAGGAAAAAACTACGAGCAGTACTTC.

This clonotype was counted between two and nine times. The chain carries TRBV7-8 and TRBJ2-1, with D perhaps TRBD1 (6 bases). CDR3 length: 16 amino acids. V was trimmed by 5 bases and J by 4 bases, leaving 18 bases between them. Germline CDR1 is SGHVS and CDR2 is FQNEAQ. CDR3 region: CASSRKRTEYYNEQFF. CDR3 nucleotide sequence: TGTGCCAGCAGCCGCAAACGGACAGAGTATTACAATGAGCAGTTCTTC. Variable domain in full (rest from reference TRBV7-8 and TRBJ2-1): GAGVSQSPRYKVAKRGQDVALRCDPISGHVSLFWYQQALGQGPEFLTYFQNEAQLDKSGLPSDRFFAERPEGSVSTLKIQRTQQEDSAVYLCASSRKRTEYYNEQFFGPGTRLTVL.

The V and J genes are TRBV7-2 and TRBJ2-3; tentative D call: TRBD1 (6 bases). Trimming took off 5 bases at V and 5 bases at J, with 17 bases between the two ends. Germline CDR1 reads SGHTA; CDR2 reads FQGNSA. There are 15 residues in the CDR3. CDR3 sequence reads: CASSLGSGAGDTQYF. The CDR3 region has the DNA TGTGCCAGCAGCCTGGGGTCAGGGGCCGGAGATACGCAGTATTTT.

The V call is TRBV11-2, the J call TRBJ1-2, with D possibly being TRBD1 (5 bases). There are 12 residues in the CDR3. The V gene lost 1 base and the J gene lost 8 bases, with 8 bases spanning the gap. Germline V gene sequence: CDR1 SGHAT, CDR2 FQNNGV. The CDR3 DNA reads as TGTGCCAGCAGCTTAGGTACAGGCGGCTACACCTTC. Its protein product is CASSLGTGGYTF.

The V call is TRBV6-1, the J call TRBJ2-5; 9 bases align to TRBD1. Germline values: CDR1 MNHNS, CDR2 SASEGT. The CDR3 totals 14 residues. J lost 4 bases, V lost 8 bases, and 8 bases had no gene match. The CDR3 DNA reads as TGTGCCAGCCAACCGACAGGGGGTCGAGAGACCCAGTACTTC. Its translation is CASQPTGGRETQYF.

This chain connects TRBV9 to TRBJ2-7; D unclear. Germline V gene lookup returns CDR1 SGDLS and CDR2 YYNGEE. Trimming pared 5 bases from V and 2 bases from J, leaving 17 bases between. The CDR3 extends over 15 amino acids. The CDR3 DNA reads TGTGCCAGCAGTAAGGGCAGGTGGCAGACCTACGAGCAGTACTTC. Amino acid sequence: CASSKGRWQTYEQYF. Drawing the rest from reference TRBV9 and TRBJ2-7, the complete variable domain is DSGVTQTPKHLITATGQRVTLRCSPRSGDLSVYWYQQSLDQGLQFLIQYYNGEERAKGNILERFSAQQFPDLHSELNLSSLELGDSALYFCASSKGRWQTYEQYFGPGTRLTVT.

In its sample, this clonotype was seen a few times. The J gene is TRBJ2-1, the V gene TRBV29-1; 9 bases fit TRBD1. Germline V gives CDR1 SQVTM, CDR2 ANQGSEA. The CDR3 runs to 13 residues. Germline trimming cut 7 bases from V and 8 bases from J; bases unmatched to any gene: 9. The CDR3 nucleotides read TGCAGCGCATACGGACAGGGGATGGATGAGCAGTTCTTC. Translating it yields CSAYGQGMDEQFF.

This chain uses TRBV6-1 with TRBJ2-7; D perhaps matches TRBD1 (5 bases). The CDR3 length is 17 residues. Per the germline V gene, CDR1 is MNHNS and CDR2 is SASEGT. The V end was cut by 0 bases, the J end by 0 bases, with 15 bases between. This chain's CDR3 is CASSEAVSGWLSYEQYF. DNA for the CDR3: TGTGCCAGCAGTGAAGCCGTCTCAGGGTGGCTCTCCTACGAGCAGTACTTC.

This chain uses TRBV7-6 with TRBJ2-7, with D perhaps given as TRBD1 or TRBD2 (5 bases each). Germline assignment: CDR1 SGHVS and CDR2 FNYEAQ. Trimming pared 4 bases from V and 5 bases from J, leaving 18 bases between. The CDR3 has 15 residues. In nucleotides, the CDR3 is TGTGCCAGCAGCTCGGTCTTCGGGGCCGGGAACGAGCAGTACTTC. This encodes CASSSVFGAGNEQYF. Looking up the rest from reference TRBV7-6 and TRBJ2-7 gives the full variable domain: GAGVSQSPRYKVTKRGQDVALRCDPISGHVSLYWYRQALGQGPEFLTYFNYEAQQDKSGLPNDRFSAERPEGSISTLTIQRTEQRDSAMYRCASSSVFGAGNEQYFGPGTRLTVT.

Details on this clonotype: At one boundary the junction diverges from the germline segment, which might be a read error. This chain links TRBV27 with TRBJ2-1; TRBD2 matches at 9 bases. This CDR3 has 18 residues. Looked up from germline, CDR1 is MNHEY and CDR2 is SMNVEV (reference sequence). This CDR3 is CASSSGLASTPSYNGQFF. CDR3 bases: TGTGCCAGCAGTTCAGGACTAGCGTCAACCCCCTCCTACAATGGGCAGTTCTTC.